This T cell receptor beta chain is from a study of blood T cell repertoires in COVID-19. Background on the study: The origin of the acute and convalescent COVID-19 samples was the United States, Italy and Spain. Sample material is recorded as cDNA or gDNA derived from T cells, B-cell-depleted T cells, or PBMCs.

On this clone: Other DNA variants within this sample encode the same CDR3.

Profiled with immunoSEQ multiplex PCR; TCRdb holds only in-frame clones, not every one. The sample lists approximately 250,000 clones, approximately 84% occurring once. The sample comprised peripheral blood. This sequence originates from a man aged 50-60 years with acute or convalescent COVID-19.

CDR3 DNA sequence: TGTGCCAGCAGCCTAACTAGCGGGTCCTACGAGCAGTACTTC. It codes for CASSLTSGSYEQYF. The chain is built from TRBV7-8 and TRBJ2-7; 9 nucleotides agree with TRBD2. With 5 bases clipped from V and 1 base from J, the junction kept 3 bases outside the gene matches. Per germline, CDR1 SGHVS and CDR2 FQNEAQ. The CDR3 spans 14 residues.